Listed here is a single TCR beta chain. The target antigen is unknown. These data come from a study of OX40 agonist ivuxolimab in advanced cancers. At the level of the study: Patients assigned to dose escalation were diagnosed with hepatocellular carcinoma, melanoma, renal cell or head and neck cancer.

Sequencing used immunoSEQ multiplex PCR; TCRdb keeps in-frame clones, though not all of them. The top ten hold more than 2% of the sample, which has roughly 64,000 clones, roughly 80% seen once. It was autoimmune disease history or systemic immunosuppression that excluded patients. Study results and limitations: Normalized T-cell clonal expansion was also low in a subset of nonresponders. Expanded peripheral T cell antigen specificity was not determined.

Source: CD4+ or CD8+ T cells sorted from blood, taken in a trial of the OX40 agonist ivuxolimab. This TCR was recovered from an adult with an advanced solid tumor such as melanoma, head and neck, liver or kidney cancer.

The CDR3 loop is CASRRENTDTQYF. CDR3 bases: TGTGCCAGCCGCCGGGAAAACACAGATACGCAGTATTTT. The gene calls are TRBV7-9 and TRBJ2-3; D is possibly TRBD2 (5 bases). The CDR3 has 13 amino acids. V was pared by 8 bases and J by 2 bases, with 11 bases between. Germline loops: CDR1 SEHNR, CDR2 FQNEAQ (reference sequence).